These 8 T cell receptor beta chains came from one sample sequenced in a study of cytomegalovirus exposure and HLA in healthy donors. 13 Jbeta primers and 60 Vbeta primers were used for the PCR. Libraries were prepared by immunoSEQ multiplex PCR; TCRdb keeps only in-frame clonotypes and omits some of them. Among about 140,000 clones listed, less than 80% were seen once. Sample: PBMCs. The receptors stem from a man aged 35 to 55 in good health and CMV-seropositive.

This chain joins TRBV2 and TRBJ2-5; 14 nucleotides match TRBD2. The CDR3 consists of 17 residues. With 6 bases clipped from V and 5 bases from J, the junction kept 11 bases outside the gene matches. From germline, CDR1 is SNHLY and CDR2 FYNNEI. CDR3 DNA: TGTGCCAGCAGCGCCCTCGGGACTAGCGGGAGCCGTGAGACCCAGTACTTC. It encodes CASSALGTSGSRETQYF.

The gene calls are TRBV11-2 and TRBJ2-1; TRBD2 matches at 13 bases. The trim removed 5 bases at V and 7 bases at J, leaving 5 bases unmatched. CDR3 length: 15 residues. In germline, CDR1 is SGHAT, CDR2 FQNNGV. The CDR3: CASSTWTSGSNEQFF. The CDR3 DNA reads TGTGCCAGCAGCACCTGGACTAGCGGGAGTAATGAGCAGTTCTTC.

The rearrangement links TRBV19 to TRBJ2-5; TRBD1 aligns across 8 bases. The V segment lost 1 base and the J segment 2 bases; nucleotides outside the gene matches: 6. From germline, CDR1 is LNHDA and CDR2 SQIVND (reference sequence). The CDR3 has 16 amino acids. The CDR3 here is CASSIGGQGGQETQYF. CDR3 nucleotides: TGTGCCAGTAGTATAGGAGGACAGGGAGGACAAGAGACCCAGTACTTC.

This clone was picked up one time. The rearrangement links TRBV27 to TRBJ1-6, with 9 bases identical to TRBD1. The germline gives CDR1 MNHEY, CDR2 SMNVEV (reference sequence). After removal of 5 bases from V and 7 bases from J, the junction contained 3 bases not matched to a gene. CDR3 length equals 14 residues. The CDR3 reads CASSLTGGNSPLHF. The CDR3 DNA reads TGTGCCAGCAGTCTAACAGGGGGCAATTCACCCCTCCACTTT.

This rearrangement joins TRBV12-5 to TRBJ1-1; 7 nucleotides agree with TRBD1. This CDR3 has 14 residues. Germline loops: CDR1 LGHNT, CDR2 FRNRAP. V lost 6 bases, J lost 1 base, and 5 bases stayed unmatched. CDR3: CASGPGTANTEAFF. The CDR3 coding sequence is TGTGCTAGTGGGCCGGGGACAGCGAACACTGAAGCTTTCTTT. The whole variable domain, remainder taken from reference TRBV12-5 and TRBJ1-1, is DARVTQTPRHKVTEMGQEVTMRCQPILGHNTVFWYRQTMMQGLELLAYFRNRAPLDDSGMPKDRFSAEMPDATLATLKIQPSEPRDSAVYFCASGPGTANTEAFFGQGTRLTVV.

This chain joins TRBV27 and TRBJ1-1, with 9 bases identical to TRBD1. Germline V gives CDR1 MNHEY, CDR2 SMNVEV (reference sequence). V lost 2 bases, J lost 5 bases, and 0 bases stayed unmatched. The CDR3 has 13 amino acids. This CDR3 reads CASSLDRGTEAFF. In DNA form, the CDR3 reads TGTGCCAGCAGTTTAGACAGGGGGACTGAAGCTTTCTTT.

The chain couples TRBV10-2 to TRBJ2-3; tentative D call: TRBD1 (5 bases). The ends were cut back, 7 bases at V and 3 bases at J, with 11 bases in the middle. From germline, CDR1 is WSHSY and CDR2 SAAADI. This CDR3 comprises 13 residues. Written as DNA, the CDR3 is TGCGCCAGCACCCTGGCAGGGACAGATACGCAGTATTTT. Translating it yields CASTLAGTDTQYF.

The chain has TRBV10-3 and TRBJ2-3; possible D gene TRBD1, 5 bases. V lost 10 bases and J lost 2, with 13 bases in between. This CDR3 has 13 amino acids. The V gene's germline CDR1 is ENHRY and CDR2 SYGVKD. The CDR3 DNA follows: TGTGCCACCCTCTTACAGGACACAGATACGCAGTATTTT. Its translation: CATLLQDTDTQYF.